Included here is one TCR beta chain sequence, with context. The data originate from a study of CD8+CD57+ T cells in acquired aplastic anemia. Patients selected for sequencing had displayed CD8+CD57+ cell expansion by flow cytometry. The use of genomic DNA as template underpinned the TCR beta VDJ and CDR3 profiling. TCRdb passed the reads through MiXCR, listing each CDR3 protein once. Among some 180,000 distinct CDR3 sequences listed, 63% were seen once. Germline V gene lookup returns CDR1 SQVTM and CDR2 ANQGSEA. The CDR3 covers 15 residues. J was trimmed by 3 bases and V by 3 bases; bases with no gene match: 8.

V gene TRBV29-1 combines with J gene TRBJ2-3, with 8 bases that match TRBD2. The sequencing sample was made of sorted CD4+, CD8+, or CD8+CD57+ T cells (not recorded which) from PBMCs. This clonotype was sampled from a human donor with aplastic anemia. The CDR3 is CSVEVGGGLTDTQYF. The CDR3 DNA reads TGCAGCGTTGAGGTTGGCGGGGGGCTTACAGATACGCAGTATTTT.